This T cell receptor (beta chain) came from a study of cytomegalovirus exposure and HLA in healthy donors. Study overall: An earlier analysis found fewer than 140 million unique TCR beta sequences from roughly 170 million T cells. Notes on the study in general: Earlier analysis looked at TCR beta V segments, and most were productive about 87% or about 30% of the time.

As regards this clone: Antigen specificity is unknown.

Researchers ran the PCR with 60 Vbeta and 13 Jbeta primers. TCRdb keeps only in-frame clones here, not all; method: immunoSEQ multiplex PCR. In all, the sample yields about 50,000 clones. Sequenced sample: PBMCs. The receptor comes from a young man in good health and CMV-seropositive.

This CDR3 reads CASSVGQGTAGNEQYF. As DNA, the CDR3 is TGTGCCAGCAGCGTAGGCCAGGGGACCGCCGGGAACGAGCAGTACTTC. The V gene is TRBV9, the J gene TRBJ2-7; D perhaps matches TRBD1 (6 bases). Germline V lookup: CDR1 SGDLS, CDR2 YYNGEE. The V end lost 0 bases, the J end lost 5 bases, and 18 bases lay between the germline ends. The CDR3 length is 16 residues.